The clone carrying this TCR beta chain was counted many times. Its target is not known. This entry is derived from a study of naive and memory T cell subsets. The study, taken as a whole, reports: Expression changes during T cell differentiation may affect RNA-based TCR counts.

This CDR3 contains 15 residues. Trimming removed 4 bases from V and 7 bases from J; junction bases left unmatched: 8. Germline V lookup: CDR1 SGHVS, CDR2 FNYEAQ. Both TRBC1 and TRBC2 were covered by a beta constant-region primer of two equimolar oligonucleotides. Nested alpha and beta constant-region primers with the SP2 primer drove four PCR rounds on ligated cDNA. TCRdb itself ran the UMI-ligation and nested PCR reads through MiXCR, one entry per CDR3 protein. Of tens of thousands of distinct CDR3 sequences listed, approximately 10% are singletons. V usage is TRBV7-6 and J usage is TRBJ2-1, with TRBD2 identical over 9 bases. Sequenced input: naive CD8+ T cells from blood. This sequence was found in a human donor in good health. The CDR3: CASSWTSDQPNEQFF. The CDR3 DNA follows: TGTGCCAGCAGCTGGACTAGCGATCAGCCTAATGAGCAGTTCTTC.